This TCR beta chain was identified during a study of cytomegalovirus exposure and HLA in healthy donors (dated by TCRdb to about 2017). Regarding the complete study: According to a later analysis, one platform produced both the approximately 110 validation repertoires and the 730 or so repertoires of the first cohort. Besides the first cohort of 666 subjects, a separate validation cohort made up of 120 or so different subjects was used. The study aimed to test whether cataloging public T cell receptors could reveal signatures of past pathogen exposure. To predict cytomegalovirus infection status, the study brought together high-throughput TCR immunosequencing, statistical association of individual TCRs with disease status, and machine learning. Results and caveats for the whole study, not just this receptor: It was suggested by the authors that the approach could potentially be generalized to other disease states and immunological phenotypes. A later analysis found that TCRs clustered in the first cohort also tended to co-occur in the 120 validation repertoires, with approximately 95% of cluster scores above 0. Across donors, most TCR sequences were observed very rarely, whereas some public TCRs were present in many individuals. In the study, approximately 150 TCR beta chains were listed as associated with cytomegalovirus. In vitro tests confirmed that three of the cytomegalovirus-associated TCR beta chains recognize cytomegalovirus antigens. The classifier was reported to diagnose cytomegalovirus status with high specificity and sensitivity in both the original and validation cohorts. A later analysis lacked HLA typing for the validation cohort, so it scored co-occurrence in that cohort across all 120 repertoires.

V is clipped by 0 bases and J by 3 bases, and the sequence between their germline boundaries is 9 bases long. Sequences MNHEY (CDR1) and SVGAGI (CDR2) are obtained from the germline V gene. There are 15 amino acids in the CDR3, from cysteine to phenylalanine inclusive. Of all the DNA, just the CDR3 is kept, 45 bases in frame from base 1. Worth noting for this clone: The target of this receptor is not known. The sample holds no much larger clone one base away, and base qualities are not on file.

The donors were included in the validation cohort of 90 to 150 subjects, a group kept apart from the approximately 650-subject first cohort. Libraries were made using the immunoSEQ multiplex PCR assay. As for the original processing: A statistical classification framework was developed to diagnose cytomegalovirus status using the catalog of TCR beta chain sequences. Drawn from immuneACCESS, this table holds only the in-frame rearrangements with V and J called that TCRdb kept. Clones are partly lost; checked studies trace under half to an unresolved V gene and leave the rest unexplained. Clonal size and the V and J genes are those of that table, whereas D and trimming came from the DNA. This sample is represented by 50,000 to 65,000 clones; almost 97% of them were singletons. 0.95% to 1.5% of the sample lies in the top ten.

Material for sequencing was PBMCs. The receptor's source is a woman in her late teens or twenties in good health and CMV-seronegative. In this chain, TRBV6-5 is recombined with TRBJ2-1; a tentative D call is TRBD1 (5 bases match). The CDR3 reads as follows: CASSYSDRLYNEQFF. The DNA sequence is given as TGTGCCAGCAGTTACTCAGACAGACTCTACAATGAGCAGTTCTTC.